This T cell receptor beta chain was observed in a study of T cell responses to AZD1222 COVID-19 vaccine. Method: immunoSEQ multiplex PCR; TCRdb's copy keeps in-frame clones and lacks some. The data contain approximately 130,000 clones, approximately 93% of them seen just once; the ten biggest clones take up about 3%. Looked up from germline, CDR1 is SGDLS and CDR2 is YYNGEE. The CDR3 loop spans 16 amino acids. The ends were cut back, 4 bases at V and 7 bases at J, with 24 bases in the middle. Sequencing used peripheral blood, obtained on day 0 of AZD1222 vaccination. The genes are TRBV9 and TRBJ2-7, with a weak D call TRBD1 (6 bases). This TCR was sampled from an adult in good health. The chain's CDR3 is CASSLDPRPGVWEQYF. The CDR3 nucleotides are TGTGCCAGCAGCCTAGACCCCCGCCCAGGGGTATGGGAGCAGTACTTC.